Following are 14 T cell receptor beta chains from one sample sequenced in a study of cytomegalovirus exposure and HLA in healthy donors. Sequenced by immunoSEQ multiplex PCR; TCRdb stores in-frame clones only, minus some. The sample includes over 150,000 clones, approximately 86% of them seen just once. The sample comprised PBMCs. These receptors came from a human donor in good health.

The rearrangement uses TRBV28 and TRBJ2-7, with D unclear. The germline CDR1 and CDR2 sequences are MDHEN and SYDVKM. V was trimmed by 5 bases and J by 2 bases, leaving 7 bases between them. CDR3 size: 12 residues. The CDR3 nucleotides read TGTGCCAGCAGTCCAATAGCCTACGAGCAGTACTTC. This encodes CASSPIAYEQYF.

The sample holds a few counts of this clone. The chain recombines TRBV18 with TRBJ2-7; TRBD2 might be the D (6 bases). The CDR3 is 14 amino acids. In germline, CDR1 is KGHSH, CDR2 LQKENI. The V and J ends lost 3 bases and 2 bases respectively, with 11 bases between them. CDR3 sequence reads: CASSPSTGAYEQYF. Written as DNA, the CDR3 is TGTGCCAGCTCACCCTCGACGGGGGCCTACGAGCAGTACTTC. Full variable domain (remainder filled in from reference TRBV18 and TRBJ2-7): NAGVMQNPRHLVRRRGQEARLRCSPMKGHSHVYWYRQLPEEGLKFMVYLQKENIIDESGMPKERFSAEFPKEGPSILRIQQVVRGDSAAYFCASSPSTGAYEQYFGPGTRLTVT.

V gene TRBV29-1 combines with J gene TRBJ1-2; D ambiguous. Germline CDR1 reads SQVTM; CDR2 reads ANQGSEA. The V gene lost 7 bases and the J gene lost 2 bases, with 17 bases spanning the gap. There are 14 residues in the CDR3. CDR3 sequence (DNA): TGCAGCGCCGGCTTAACGGGAGTGAACTATGGCTACACCTTC. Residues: CSAGLTGVNYGYTF.

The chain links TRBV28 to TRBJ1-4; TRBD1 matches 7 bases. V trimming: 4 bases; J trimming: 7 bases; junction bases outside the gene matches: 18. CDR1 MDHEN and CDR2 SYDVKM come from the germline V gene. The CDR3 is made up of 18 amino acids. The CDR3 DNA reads TGTGCCAGCAGTTCATATGCGGACAGGAGAGGGACGGGTGAAAAACTGTTTTTT. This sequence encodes CASSSYADRRGTGEKLFF.

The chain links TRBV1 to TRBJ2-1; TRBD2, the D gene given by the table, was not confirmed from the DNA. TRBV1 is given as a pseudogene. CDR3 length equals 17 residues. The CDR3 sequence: CTSSQGLAGVSYNEQFF. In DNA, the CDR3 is TGCACCAGCAGCCAAGGGCTGGCGGGAGTCTCCTACAATGAGCAGTTCTTC.

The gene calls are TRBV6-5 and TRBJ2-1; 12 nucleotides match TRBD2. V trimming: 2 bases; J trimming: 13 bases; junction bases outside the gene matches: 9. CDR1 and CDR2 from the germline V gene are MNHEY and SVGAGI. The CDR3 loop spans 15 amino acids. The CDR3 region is CASSYGLAGGLHQFF. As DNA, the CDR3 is TGTGCCAGCAGTTACGGGCTAGCGGGGGGGCTTCATCAGTTCTTC.

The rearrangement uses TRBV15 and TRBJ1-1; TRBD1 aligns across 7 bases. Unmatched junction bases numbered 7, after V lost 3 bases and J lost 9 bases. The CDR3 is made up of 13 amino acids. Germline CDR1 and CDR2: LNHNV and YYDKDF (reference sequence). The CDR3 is CATSSRGYNQAFF. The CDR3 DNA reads TGTGCCACCAGCAGCAGGGGGTACAACCAAGCTTTCTTT. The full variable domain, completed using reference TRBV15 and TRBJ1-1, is DAMVIQNPRYQVTQFGKPVTLSCSQTLNHNVMYWYQQKSSQAPKLLFHYYDKDFNNEADTPDNFQSRRPNTSFCFLDIRSPGLGDTAMYLCATSSRGYNQAFFGQGTRLTVV.

CDR3 sequence: CASSVTSGLGYEQYF. For the CDR3, the DNA is TGTGCCAGCAGTGTGACTAGCGGACTGGGCTACGAGCAGTACTTC. The J gene is TRBJ2-7, the V gene TRBV2, with TRBD2 identical over 9 bases. Trimming took 4 bases from V and 3 from J; bases not matched to a gene: 7. This CDR3 has 15 amino acids. Germline V gene lookup returns CDR1 SNHLY and CDR2 FYNNEI. Supplemented by reference TRBV2 and TRBJ2-7, the full variable domain reads EPEVTQTPSHQVTQMGQEVILRCVPISNHLYFYWYRQILGQKVEFLVSFYNNEISEKSEIFDDQFSVERPDGSNFTLKIRSTKLEDSAMYFCASSVTSGLGYEQYFGPGTRLTVT.

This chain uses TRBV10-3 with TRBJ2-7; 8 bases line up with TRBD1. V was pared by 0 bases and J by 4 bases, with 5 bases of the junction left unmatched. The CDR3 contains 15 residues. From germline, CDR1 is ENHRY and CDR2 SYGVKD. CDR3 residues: CAISESGDRNYEQYF. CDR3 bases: TGTGCCATCAGTGAGTCCGGGGACAGGAATTACGAGCAGTACTTC.

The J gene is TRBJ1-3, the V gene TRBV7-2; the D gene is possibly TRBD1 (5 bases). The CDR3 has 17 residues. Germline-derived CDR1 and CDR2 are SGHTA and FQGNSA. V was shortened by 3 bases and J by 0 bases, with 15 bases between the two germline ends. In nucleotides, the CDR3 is TGTGCCAGCAGCTTCGGCCCACCCGGGGGCTCTGGAAACACCATATATTTT. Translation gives CASSFGPPGGSGNTIYF.

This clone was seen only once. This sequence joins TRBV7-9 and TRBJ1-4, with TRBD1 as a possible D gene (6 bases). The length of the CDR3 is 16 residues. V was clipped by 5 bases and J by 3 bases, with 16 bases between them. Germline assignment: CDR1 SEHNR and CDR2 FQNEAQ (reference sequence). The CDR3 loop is CASSLPRGGPNEKLFF. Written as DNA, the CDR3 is TGTGCCAGCAGCCTTCCGCGGGGGGGCCCTAATGAAAAACTGTTTTTT. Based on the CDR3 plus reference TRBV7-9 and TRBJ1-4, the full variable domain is DTGVSQNPRHKITKRGQNVTFRCDPISEHNRLYWYRQTLGQGPEFLTYFQNEAQLEKSRLLSDRFSAERPKGSFSTLEIQRTEQGDSAMYLCASSLPRGGPNEKLFFGSGTQLSVL.

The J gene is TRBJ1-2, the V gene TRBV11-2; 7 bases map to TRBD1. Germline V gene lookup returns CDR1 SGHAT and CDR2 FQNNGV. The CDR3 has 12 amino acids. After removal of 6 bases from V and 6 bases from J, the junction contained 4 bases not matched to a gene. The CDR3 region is CASSRQGDGYTF. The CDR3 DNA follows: TGTGCCAGCAGTAGACAGGGAGATGGCTACACCTTC. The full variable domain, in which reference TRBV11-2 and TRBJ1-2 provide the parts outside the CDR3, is EAGVAQSPRYKIIEKRQSVAFWCNPISGHATLYWYQQILGQGPKLLIQFQNNGVVDDSQLPKDRFSAERLKGVDSTLKIQPAKLEDSAVYLCASSRQGDGYTFGSGTRLTVV.

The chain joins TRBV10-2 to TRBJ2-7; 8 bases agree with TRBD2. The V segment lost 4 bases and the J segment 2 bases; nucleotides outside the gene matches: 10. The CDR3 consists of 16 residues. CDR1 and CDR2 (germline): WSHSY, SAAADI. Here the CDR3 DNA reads TGCGCCAGCAGTGCCCCCGGAGATAGCGGGACCTACGAGCAGTACTTC. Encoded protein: CASSAPGDSGTYEQYF.

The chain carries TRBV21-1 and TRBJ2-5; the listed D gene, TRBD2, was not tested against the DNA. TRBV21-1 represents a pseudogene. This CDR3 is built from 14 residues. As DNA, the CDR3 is TGTGCCAGCAGAGGAGTCGGGTACCAAGAGACCCAGTACTTC. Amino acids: CASRGVGYQETQYF.